This T cell receptor (beta chain) appears in the sequencing data of a study of blood T cell repertoires in COVID-19. Study-level information: Both acute and convalescent COVID-19 samples were obtained from the United States, Italy and Spain.

Per the authors' pipeline: Amplification of reference gene primers provided the estimated nucleated cell counts. TCRdb's copy holds only in-frame clones and misses some; the assay was immunoSEQ multiplex PCR. For V, J and clone size, that table is used; D and trimming come from the DNA. The data contain approximately 59,000 clones, roughly 77% of them singletons. Patients in Seattle were enrolled during active infection, then followed longitudinally. This TCR was recovered from a man in his sixties with COVID-19, enrolled during active disease. The sequenced material came from peripheral blood.

CDR3: CASSAQTGYTETQYF. In DNA, the CDR3 is TGTGCCAGCAGCGCACAGACAGGGTACACAGAGACCCAGTACTTC. This sequence joins TRBV9 and TRBJ2-5; 7 bases map to TRBD1. The V segment lost 3 bases and the J segment 4 bases; nucleotides outside the gene matches: 9. CDR1 SGDLS and CDR2 YYNGEE come from the germline V gene. This CDR3 region has 15 residues.